These 20 T cell receptor beta chains were sequenced from one sample in a study of blood T cells in healthy people across ages. Next came a second PCR, run for about 6 to 11 cycles, which used a sample-barcoded 5' primer along with a J-beta primer mix. Each CDR3 protein gets one entry after TCRdb re-called the 5' RACE reads with MiXCR. Here the sample spans more than 650,000 distinct CDR3 sequences, 20% to 25% being singletons. Sequencing was done on a sample of blood. These receptors were taken from a man in his 70s in good health.

The chain joins TRBV18 to TRBJ2-7; a weak D match, TRBD1 (5 bases). The J call is in doubt because the DNA end fits TRBJ2-5 better. CDR3 size: 14 residues. CDR1 is KGHSH, CDR2 LQKENI, per germline. CDR3 sequence reads: CASSPGQNGETQYF. In DNA, the CDR3 is TGTGCCAGCTCACCAGGACAAAATGGCGAGACCCAGTACTTC.

The V call is TRBV20-1, the J call TRBJ1-5, with D tentatively TRBD1 (5 bases). Germline CDR1 and CDR2: DFQATT and SNEGSKA (reference sequence). The length of the CDR3 is 14 residues. V gave up 4 bases and J gave up 4 bases, with 14 bases separating them. The CDR3 region is CSAKRWRGNQPQHF. The CDR3, as DNA: TGCAGTGCTAAGAGATGGAGGGGAAATCAGCCCCAGCATTTT.

This clonotype was seen a few times. The chain links TRBV28 to TRBJ1-2; 8 positions match TRBD1. Germline V gene lookup returns CDR1 MDHEN and CDR2 SYDVKM. With V trimmed by 7 bases and J by 4 bases, 11 bases remained unmatched. This CDR3 is built from 15 residues. The CDR3 reads CASTTRQGTVYGYTF. In nucleotides, the CDR3 is TGTGCCAGCACCACCCGACAGGGGACCGTCTATGGCTACACCTTC.

This clonotype was picked up a small number of times. The V call is TRBV7-9, the J call TRBJ2-2; D is ambiguous. Looked up from germline, CDR1 is SEHNR and CDR2 is FQNEAQ (reference sequence). The CDR3 spans 15 residues. The ends were cut back, 7 bases at V and 2 bases at J, with 14 bases in the middle. The CDR3 region is CASKTDLANTGELFF. CDR3 coding DNA: TGTGCCAGCAAAACCGACCTGGCCAACACCGGGGAGCTGTTTTTT.

The chain joins TRBV5-1 to TRBJ1-2; possible D gene TRBD1, 5 bases. Trimming took off 0 bases at V and 3 bases at J, with 6 bases between the two ends. This CDR3 is built from 13 residues. The germline V gene has CDR1 SGHRS and CDR2 YFSETQ. The DNA for the CDR3 is TGCGCCAGCAGCTTGGTACAGGACTATGGCTACACCTTC. Its translation is CASSLVQDYGYTF.

The chain combines TRBV28 with TRBJ2-3; no firm D call. Germline loops: CDR1 MDHEN, CDR2 SYDVKM. V lost 2 bases and J 10 bases, leaving 7 bases between the germline ends. This CDR3 has 11 residues. In DNA, the CDR3 is TGTGCCAGCAGTTTAGGTTTTGCGCAGTATTTT. Translation: CASSLGFAQYF. Combining the CDR3 with reference TRBV28 and TRBJ2-3 gives the whole variable domain DVKVTQSSRYLVKRTGEKVFLECVQDMDHENMFWYRQDPGLGLRLIYFSYDVKMKEKGDIPEGYSVSREKKERFSLILESASTNQTSMYLCASSLGFAQYFGPGTRLTVL.

This chain uses TRBV12-5 with TRBJ2-5; 11 bases align to TRBD2. CDR1 LGHNT and CDR2 FRNRAP come from the germline V gene. The CDR3 contains 15 residues. J was trimmed by 2 bases and V by 6 bases; bases with no gene match: 5. CDR3 residues: CASGPGLAVQETQYF. CDR3 nucleotide sequence: TGTGCTAGTGGCCCGGGACTAGCGGTACAAGAGACCCAGTACTTC.

This clonotype occurred a few times. The CDR3 DNA follows: TGTGCCAGCTCACCGGGACAGACCACATACAATGAGCAGTTCTTC. Translated, it gives CASSPGQTTYNEQFF. The rearrangement joins TRBV18 to TRBJ2-1, with TRBD1 identical over 7 bases. Germline-derived CDR1 and CDR2 are KGHSH and LQKENI. The CDR3 length is 15 residues. With 3 bases clipped from V and 4 bases from J, the junction kept 6 bases outside the gene matches.

This clonotype was recorded once. V and J are TRBV27 and TRBJ2-3; 11 nucleotides match TRBD2. Trimming cost V 5 bases and J 4 bases; bases outside gene matches: 2. The CDR3 has 14 amino acids. Germline CDR1 MNHEY, CDR2 SMNVEV (reference sequence). CDR3 protein: CASSILAGADTQYF. The CDR3 coding sequence is TGTGCCAGCAGTATACTAGCGGGAGCAGATACGCAGTATTTT.

This clonotype was counted a few times. The CDR3 spells CASSLEPGLATLLTATQYF. The CDR3 DNA reads as TGTGCCAGCAGTTTAGAGCCGGGACTAGCGACGCTACTCACGGCGACCCAGTACTTC. This sequence joins TRBV12-3 or TRBV12-4 and TRBJ2-5; 10 bases map to TRBD2. Trimming took 1 base from V and 7 from J; bases not matched to a gene: 18. The CDR3 extends over 19 amino acids.

The rearrangement joins TRBV20-1 to TRBJ2-3; 9 positions match TRBD2. Germline V CDR1 and CDR2: DFQATT, SNEGSKA (reference sequence). V was pared by 6 bases and J by 6 bases, with 7 bases of the junction left unmatched. The CDR3 sequence is 13 residues long. This CDR3 is CSALGRGGDTQYF. The CDR3 DNA reads TGCAGTGCCCTAGGGCGGGGGGGGGATACGCAGTATTTT.

The V and J genes are TRBV6-5 and TRBJ1-2; 10 bases line up with TRBD1. The V segment lost 0 bases and the J segment 5 bases; nucleotides outside the gene matches: 3. The CDR3 is made up of 15 amino acids. Germline V gene lookup returns CDR1 MNHEY and CDR2 SVGAGI. The CDR3 spells CASSYSSGQGYGYTF. The CDR3 nucleotides are TGTGCCAGCAGTTACTCGTCGGGACAGGGGTATGGCTACACCTTC.

This clonotype came up a few times. J is TRBJ2-3 and V is TRBV5-1; weak D call: TRBD2 (6 bases). The V gene lost 0 bases and the J gene lost 4 bases, with 15 bases spanning the gap. Germline V gene data show CDR1 as SGHRS and CDR2 as YFSETQ. The CDR3 is 16 amino acids. The chain's CDR3 is CASSLAGREISDTQYF. The CDR3 DNA is TGCGCCAGCAGCTTGGCCGGTCGGGAGATCTCAGATACGCAGTATTTT.

The chain links TRBV12-3 or TRBV12-4 to TRBJ1-5; possible D gene TRBD1, 6 bases. Trimming removed 8 bases at V and 0 bases at J, with 14 bases between. The CDR3 is 15 amino acids. The CDR3 sequence: CASGGQLSSNQPQHF. In DNA, the CDR3 is TGTGCCAGCGGCGGACAGCTATCTAGCAATCAGCCCCAGCATTTT.

This clonotype occurred a few times. The rearrangement links TRBV5-1 to TRBJ1-4; D is unresolved. This CDR3 has 14 residues. Germline CDR1 reads SGHRS; CDR2 reads YFSETQ. Between the trimmed V and J ends, which lost 4 bases and 8 bases, there was a span of 15 bases. The CDR3 region is CASSRGRGQEKLFF. CDR3 sequence (DNA): TGCGCCAGCAGCAGAGGAAGAGGTCAGGAAAAACTGTTTTTT.

The table lists this clonotype with a count of one. V and J are TRBV11-2 and TRBJ1-2; D gene ambiguous. Deletions cut 3 bases from V and 8 bases from J, with 13 bases between. CDR3 size: 13 residues. CDR1 and CDR2 from the germline V gene are SGHAT and FQNNGV. CDR3 sequence (DNA): TGTGCCAGCAGCTTGGGTCTCACTGGGGGCTACACCTTC. Protein: CASSLGLTGGYTF.

The genes are TRBV12-3 or TRBV12-4 and TRBJ2-1, with D possibly being TRBD1 (6 bases). V was clipped by 6 bases and J by 1 base, with 10 bases between them. The CDR3 consists of 14 residues. The CDR3 DNA is TGTGCCAGCAGAGCCGGGACATCCTACAATGAGCAGTTCTTC. Its translation: CASRAGTSYNEQFF.

This clonotype has more than one count but fewer than ten. CDR3 region: CAWTTLAGGGRGTQYF. The CDR3 nucleotides read TGTGCCTGGACCACCCTAGCGGGAGGTGGGAGAGGGACCCAGTACTTC. The V gene is TRBV30, the J gene TRBJ2-5, with 11 positions matching TRBD2. The ends lost 4 bases at V and 7 bases at J; junction bases unmatched: 14. The CDR3 length is 16 residues. The germline V gene encodes CDR1 GTSNPN and CDR2 SVGIG (reference sequence). Full variable domain (outside the CDR3, taken from reference TRBV30 and TRBJ2-5): SQTIHQWPATLVQPVGSPLSLECTVEGTSNPNLYWYRQAAGRGLQLLFYSVGIGQISSEVPQNLSASRPQDRQFILSSKKLLLSDSGFYLCAWTTLAGGGRGTQYFGPGTRLLVL.

Comments on this clonotype: One end of the junction varies from germline; a read error may be responsible. The chain joins TRBV7-7 to TRBJ2-5; 7 bases match TRBD1. This CDR3 contains 16 residues. CDR1 is SSHAT, CDR2 FNYEAQ, per germline (reference sequence). CDR3: CAGRNPPTGSSETQYF. The CDR3 bases are TGTGCCGGCAGGAATCCTCCGACAGGGTCCTCAGAGACCCAGTACTTC.

This clonotype was observed a handful of times. The gene calls are TRBV20-1 and TRBJ1-5; TRBD1 matches 7 bases. This CDR3 comprises 17 residues. From germline, CDR1 is DFQATT and CDR2 SNEGSKA (reference sequence). After removal of 1 base from V and 5 bases from J, the junction contained 14 bases not matched to a gene. The DNA of the CDR3 is TGCAGTGCTAGAGTAACCCAACGTGGCAGGGGGGATCAGCCCCAGCATTTT. Its translation is CSARVTQRGRGDQPQHF.